This entry is about one T cell receptor (beta chain). The antigen is undetermined. Treatment described: some 20 received Ad26.COV2.S at low or high dose, single or two shots; roughly five received placebo; per-sample allocation not given. Sampling was performed 63 days after the first vaccine or placebo injection. In Boston, an adult donor aged 18-55 years took part. CDR1 LNHDA and CDR2 SQIVND come from the germline V gene (reference sequence). Trimming cost V 1 base and J 3 bases; bases outside gene matches: 3. The CDR3 sequence is 15 residues long. The table came from immunoSEQ multiplex PCR; TCRdb's copy has only in-frame clones and leaves some out. In the table there are about half a million clones, roughly nine tenths of which are singletons. The data were taken from a study of Ad26.COV2.S vaccination and SARS-CoV-2 variants. Study information: Among those in the COV1001 Ad26.COV2.S trial arm was the donor. Study-level findings and limits: It was reported that spike-specific CD8+ and CD4+ T cell responses were substantially broad after vaccination.

Here the sequenced sample was peripheral blood, taken in a trial of Ad26.COV2.S vaccine versus placebo. The receptor was derived from a person between 18 and 65 years old who received the Ad26.COV2.S COVID-19 vaccine or a placebo. The chain recombines TRBV19 with TRBJ2-1; 7 nucleotides match TRBD2. CDR3 sequence: CASSIAGGNYNEQFF. The CDR3 DNA follows: TGTGCCAGTAGTATAGCGGGGGGAAACTACAATGAGCAGTTCTTC. Looking up the rest from reference TRBV19 and TRBJ2-1 gives the full variable domain: DGGITQSPKYLFRKEGQNVTLSCEQNLNHDAMYWYRQDPGQGLRLIYYSQIVNDFQKGDIAEGYSVSREKKESFPLTVTSAQKNPTAFYLCASSIAGGNYNEQFFGPGTRLTVL.